This entry features one T cell receptor (beta chain) sequence. Its antigen is not identified. Naive CD8 cells lacked CD45RO, underwent positive selection for CCR7 and left out terminally differentiated effector memory CD45RA+ cells. Recent vaccinations or acute infections were absent in the healthy HIV-negative adult donors. Here immunoSEQ multiplex PCR was the method, and the copy in TCRdb shows in-frame clones only, minus some. This sample has about 2 million clones, with about 94% found just once. The data were obtained in a study of shared clonotypes between healthy human individuals. The overall study: The plates for each donor numbered three CD4 naive, three CD4 memory, two CD8 naive and one CD8 memory. Whole-study results and caveats: Limited genetic and exposure-history diversity came from having few donors.

The sample consisted of naive CD8+ T cells sorted from blood. The source is a man between 18 and 29 years old in good health.

The CDR3 sequence is CASSVDRDRGTEAFF. In DNA form, the CDR3 reads TGTGCCAGCAGCGTAGATCGGGACAGAGGCACTGAAGCTTTCTTT. This sequence joins TRBV9 and TRBJ1-1, with TRBD1 matching over 7 bases. J was trimmed by 4 bases and V by 0 bases; bases with no gene match: 6. The CDR3 is made up of 15 amino acids. Germline V CDR1 and CDR2: SGDLS, YYNGEE.